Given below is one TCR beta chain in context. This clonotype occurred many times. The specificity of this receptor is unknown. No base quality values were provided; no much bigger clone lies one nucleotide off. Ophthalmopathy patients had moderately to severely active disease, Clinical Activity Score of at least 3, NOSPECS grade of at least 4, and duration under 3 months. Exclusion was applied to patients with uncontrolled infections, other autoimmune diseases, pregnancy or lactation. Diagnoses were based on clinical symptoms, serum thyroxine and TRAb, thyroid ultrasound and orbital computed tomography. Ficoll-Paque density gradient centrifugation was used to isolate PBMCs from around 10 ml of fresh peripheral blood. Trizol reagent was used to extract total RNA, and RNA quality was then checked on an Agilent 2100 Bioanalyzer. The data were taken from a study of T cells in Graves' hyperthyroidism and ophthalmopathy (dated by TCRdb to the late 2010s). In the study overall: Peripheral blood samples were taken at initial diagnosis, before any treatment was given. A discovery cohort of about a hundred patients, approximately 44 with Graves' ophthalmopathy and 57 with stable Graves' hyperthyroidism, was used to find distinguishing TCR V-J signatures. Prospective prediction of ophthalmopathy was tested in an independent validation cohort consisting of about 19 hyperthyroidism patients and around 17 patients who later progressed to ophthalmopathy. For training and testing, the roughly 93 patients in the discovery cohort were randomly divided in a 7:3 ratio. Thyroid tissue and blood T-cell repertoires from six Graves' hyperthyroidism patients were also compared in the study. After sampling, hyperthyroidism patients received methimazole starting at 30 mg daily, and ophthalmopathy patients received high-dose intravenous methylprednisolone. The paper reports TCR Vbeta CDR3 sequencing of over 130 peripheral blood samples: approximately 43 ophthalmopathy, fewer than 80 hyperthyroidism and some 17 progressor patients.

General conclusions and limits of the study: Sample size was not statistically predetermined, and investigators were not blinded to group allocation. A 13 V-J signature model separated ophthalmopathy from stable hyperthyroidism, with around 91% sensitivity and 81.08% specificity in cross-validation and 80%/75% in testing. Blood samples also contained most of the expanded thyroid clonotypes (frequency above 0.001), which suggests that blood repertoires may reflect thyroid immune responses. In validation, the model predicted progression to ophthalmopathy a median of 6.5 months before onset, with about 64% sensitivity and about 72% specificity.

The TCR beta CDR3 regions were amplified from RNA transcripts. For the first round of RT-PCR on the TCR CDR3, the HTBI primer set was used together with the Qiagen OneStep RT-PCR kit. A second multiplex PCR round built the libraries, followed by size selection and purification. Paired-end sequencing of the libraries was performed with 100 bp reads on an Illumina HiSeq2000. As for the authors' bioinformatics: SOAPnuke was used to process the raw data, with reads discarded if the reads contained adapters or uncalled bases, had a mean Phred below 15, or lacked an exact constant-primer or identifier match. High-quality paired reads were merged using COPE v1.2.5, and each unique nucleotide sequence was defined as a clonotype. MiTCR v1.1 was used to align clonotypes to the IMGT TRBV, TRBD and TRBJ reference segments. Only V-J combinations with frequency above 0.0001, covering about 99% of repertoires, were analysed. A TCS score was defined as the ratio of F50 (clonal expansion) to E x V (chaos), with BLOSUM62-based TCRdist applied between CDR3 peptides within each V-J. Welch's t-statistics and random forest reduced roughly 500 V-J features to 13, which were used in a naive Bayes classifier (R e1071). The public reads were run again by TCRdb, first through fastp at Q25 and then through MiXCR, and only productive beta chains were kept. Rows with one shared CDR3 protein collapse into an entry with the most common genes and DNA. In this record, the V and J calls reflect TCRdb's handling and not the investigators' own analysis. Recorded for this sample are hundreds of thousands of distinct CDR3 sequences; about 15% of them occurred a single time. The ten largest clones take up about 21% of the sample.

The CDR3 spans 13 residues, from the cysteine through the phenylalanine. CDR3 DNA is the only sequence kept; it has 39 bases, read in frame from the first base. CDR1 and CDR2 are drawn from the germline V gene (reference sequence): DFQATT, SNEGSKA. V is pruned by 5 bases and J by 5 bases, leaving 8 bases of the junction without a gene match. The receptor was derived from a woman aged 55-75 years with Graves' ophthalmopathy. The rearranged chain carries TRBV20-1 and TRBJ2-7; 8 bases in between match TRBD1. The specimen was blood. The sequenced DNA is TGCAGTGCTTCCCGGACAGGGTACCACGAGCAGTACTTC. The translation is CSASRTGYHEQYF.